The rows below give T cell receptor beta chains drawn from one sample of a study of CD8+ T cells in alopecia areata. This table comes from immunoSEQ multiplex PCR, and its TCRdb copy is limited to in-frame clones, with some not included. The table lists approximately 210,000 clones, just over 65% of them singletons. Here the sequenced sample was CD4+ T cells sorted from blood, taken at approximately week 45, from a patient treated with tofacitinib. Receptors were obtained from a human donor with alopecia areata. The CDR3 runs from the conserved cysteine through the conserved F or W. D genes are given only for firm matches. Only some rows state a clone size, as once, few, many or a class for expanded clones.

j_call,clone_size,d_call,v_call,cdr3_nt,cdr3_aa
TRBJ1-1,-,TRBD1,TRBV15,TGTGCCACCAGCAGGGGACAGGGAGGCACTGAAGCTTTCTTT,CATSRGQGGTEAFF
TRBJ1-1,-,TRBD1,TRBV30,TGTGCCTGGAGCAAGGGACAGCCGGGCACTGAAGCTTTCTTT,CAWSKGQPGTEAFF
TRBJ2-2,-,TRBD2,TRBV7-8,TGTGCCAGTGAGGGAGGGGACACCGGGGAGCTGTTTTTT,CASEGGDTGELFF
TRBJ2-1,-,TRBD1,TRBV4-2,TGTGCCAGCAGCCCCCGGGACAGGGGAAATGAGCAGTTCTTC,CASSPRDRGNEQFF
TRBJ1-4,few,-,TRBV2,TGTGCCAGCAGCGGCGAAAGCGCAGGCCGGAATGAAAAACTGTTTTTT,CASSGESAGRNEKLFF
TRBJ2-1,-,TRBD2,TRBV4-3,TGCGCCAGCAGCCAAGATGAGCGGGGCAGTTTCTCCTACAATGAGCAGTTCTTC,CASSQDERGSFSYNEQFF
TRBJ1-1,few,-,TRBV10-3,TGTGCCATCAGTGAGTCGGATACACTGCAATTAGAAGCTTTCTTT,CAISESDTLQLEAFF
TRBJ2-3,-,TRBD2,TRBV5-1,TGCGCCAGCAAGCAGCGGGGGACAAGCACAGATACGCAGTATTTT,CASKQRGTSTDTQYF
TRBJ1-1,-,-,TRBV29-1,TGCAGCGTCCTCGCTGGGGGCACTGAAGCTTTCTTT,CSVLAGGTEAFF
TRBJ1-1,-,TRBD1,TRBV10-3,TGTGCCATCAGACTAACCGGGACAGGGAGGAACACTGAAGCTTTCTTT,CAIRLTGTGRNTEAFF
TRBJ2-5,few,-,TRBV30,TGTGCGTTCGGGACCCAGTACTTC,CAFGTQYF
TRBJ2-3,-,TRBD1,TRBV29-1,TGCAGCGTTGGGACAGGGGGAACAGATACGCAGTATTTT,CSVGTGGTDTQYF
TRBJ2-7,-,-,TRBV4-3,TGCGCCAGCAGCCAAGACCGGACTGGAACCTACGAGCAGTACTTC,CASSQDRTGTYEQYF
TRBJ2-6,-,-,TRBV11-2,TGTGCCAGCAGCAAAGCCCGAACGGTATCCGGGGCCAACGTCCTGACTTTC,CASSKARTVSGANVLTF
TRBJ1-1,-,-,TRBV30,TGTGCCTGGAGGGGGTTGGGGACGAACACTGAAGCTTTCTTT,CAWRGLGTNTEAFF
TRBJ2-2,-,-,TRBV5-1,TGCGCCAGCCGGGACGGGCGAAACACCGGGGAGCTGTTTTTT,CASRDGRNTGELFF
TRBJ1-2,-,-,TRBV25-1,TGTGCCAGCAGTGAATCTGGCAGAAGCTATGGCTACACCTTC,CASSESGRSYGYTF
TRBJ1-6,-,-,TRBV14,TGTGCCAGCAGCCAAGATGTAACGAGTTCACCCCTCCACTTT,CASSQDVTSSPLHF
TRBJ1-1,-,-,TRBV18,TGTGCCAGCTCGCGCTATAACACTGAAGCTTTCTTT,CASSRYNTEAFF
TRBJ2-7,-,TRBD1,TRBV6-5,TGTGCCAGCAACGTACAGGGGGCAGACGAGCAGTACTTC,CASNVQGADEQYF
TRBJ1-1,-,TRBD1,TRBV29-1,TGCAGCGTTAAGGGGGCACAACGGAACACTGAAGCTTTCTTT,CSVKGAQRNTEAFF
TRBJ2-2,-,TRBD1,TRBV30,TGTGCCTGGAGGACAGGGTACACCGGGGAGCTGTTTTTT,CAWRTGYTGELFF
TRBJ1-2,few,TRBD1,TRBV7-2,TGTGCCAGCAGCTTAGCGGGGACAGGGGGCAGGGGCTACACCTTC,CASSLAGTGGRGYTF
TRBJ2-5,few,-,TRBV5-1,TGCGCCAGCAGCTTGGAGTCTAGCGTGGTGCCTGGGAAGACCCAGTACTTC,CASSLESSVVPGKTQYF
TRBJ2-1,few,TRBD2,TRBV10-2,TGCGCCAGCAAGAGGACTAGCGGGGTAAATGAGCAGTTCTTC,CASKRTSGVNEQFF
TRBJ2-2,-,-,TRBV10-3,TGTGCCATCAGACCCGGACAGAGGACCGGGGAGCTGTTTTTT,CAIRPGQRTGELFF
TRBJ2-7,-,-,TRBV7-2,TGTGCCAGCAGCTTAGACGCGGGGACGATGGGGGAGCAGTACTTC,CASSLDAGTMGEQYF
TRBJ1-6,many,-,TRBV27,TGTGCCAGCAGTTCCAGGGAAAATTCACCCCTCCACTTT,CASSSRENSPLHF
TRBJ2-7,-,TRBD1,TRBV7-9,TGTGCCAGCAGCCCAGACAGGGGATCCTCCTCCTACGAGCAGTACTTC,CASSPDRGSSSYEQYF
TRBJ1-4,-,-,TRBV30,TGTGCCTGGAGTGTACTCGACTCCGAAAAACTGTTTTTT,CAWSVLDSEKLFF
TRBJ2-1,once,-,TRBV29-1,TGCAGCGTTGGACCCGTTCTCCCTCCCAATGAGCAGTTCTTC,CSVGPVLPPNEQFF
TRBJ2-3,few,TRBD1,TRBV29-1,TGCAGCGTCACGGACAGGGCAACATGGGATACGCAGTATTTT,CSVTDRATWDTQYF
TRBJ1-1,-,-,TRBV29-1,TGCAGCGCCCTAAAGGATATATTGAACACTGAAGCTTTCTTT,CSALKDILNTEAFF
TRBJ1-5,once,-,TRBV6-6,TGTGCCAGCAGTTCCTTACTCCGGGAGCCCAATCAGCCCCAGCATTTT,CASSSLLREPNQPQHF
TRBJ1-2,-,-,TRBV9,TGTGCCAGCAGCGTAGCCGAAGGGGCAGGCTATGGCTACACCTTC,CASSVAEGAGYGYTF
TRBJ2-3,-,TRBD1,TRBV2,TGTGCCAGCAGCCAGACAGGGGGAGATACGCAGTATTTT,CASSQTGGDTQYF
TRBJ2-5,-,TRBD2,TRBV2,TGTGCCAGCAGTGAAAGGGGTAGCGGGGGCTTGGAGACCCAGTACTTC,CASSERGSGGLETQYF
TRBJ2-6,-,TRBD2,TRBV5-1,TGCGCCAGCAGCTTGGCCTCGGGTAGCGGGGTCGTCCTGACTTTC,CASSLASGSGVVLTF
TRBJ1-2,-,TRBD1,TRBV30,TGTGCCTGGAGCGGGACAGGGAGACATGGCTACACCTTC,CAWSGTGRHGYTF
TRBJ2-1,-,TRBD2,TRBV29-1,TGCAGCGTTGTCAGCGGGGGGCAGAATGAGCAGTTCTTC,CSVVSGGQNEQFF
TRBJ1-1,few,TRBD1,TRBV29-1,TGCAGCGTTAAAGGGGGCCTGAACACTGAAGCTTTCTTT,CSVKGGLNTEAFF
TRBJ2-1,-,-,TRBV11-2,TGTGCCAGCAGCCTGGACAGAGACAATGAGCAGTTCTTC,CASSLDRDNEQFF
TRBJ1-5,few,-,TRBV27,TGTGCCAGCCGGGGTAAAAATCAGCCCCAGCATTTT,CASRGKNQPQHF
TRBJ2-5,-,TRBD1,TRBV5-1,TGCGCCAGCAGCCTGGGACAGGTTAAAGAGACCCAGTACTTC,CASSLGQVKETQYF
TRBJ2-1,-,-,TRBV6-5,TGTGCCAGCAGTTACGTGGGGGGTACCTACAATGAGCAGTTCTTC,CASSYVGGTYNEQFF
TRBJ1-5,-,-,TRBV30,TGTGCCTGGAGCCTGGGGCAGGGAGGACAGCCCCAGCATTTT,CAWSLGQGGQPQHF
TRBJ1-1,-,-,TRBV2,TGTGCCAGCGCGATGGAGACTGAAGCTTTCTTT,CASAMETEAFF
TRBJ1-1,-,-,TRBV6-6,TGTGCCAGCAGTTTTTCTGATAGTAACACTGAAGCTTTCTTT,CASSFSDSNTEAFF
TRBJ2-3,-,-,TRBV6-5,TGTGCCAGCAGTTACGGTCCGGGGGTGAGCACAGATACGCAGTATTTT,CASSYGPGVSTDTQYF
TRBJ2-7,-,-,TRBV2,TGTGCCAGTGGGGGCAGGGGTATCGGCGAGCAGTACTTC,CASGGRGIGEQYF
TRBJ1-2,-,TRBD1,TRBV5-1,TGCGCCAGCAGCTTACCTCAGGGGGATGCTGGCTACACCTTC,CASSLPQGDAGYTF
TRBJ2-4,-,TRBD1,TRBV11-2,TGTGCCAGCAGCTTAGATGGCAGGGGGCTCTCAAACATTCAGTACTTC,CASSLDGRGLSNIQYF
TRBJ2-3,few,-,TRBV25-1,TGTGCCAGCAGTGAAAGCGCTAGCACAGATACGCAGTATTTT,CASSESASTDTQYF